The 25 T cell receptor beta chains presented below share a single source sample, sequenced in a study of T cells in narcolepsy. Sequencing was performed with immunoSEQ multiplex PCR; in TCRdb, only in-frame clones are kept and a portion is missing. Among some 29,000 clones, approximately 89% were seen once, and the ten largest hold under 1%. The sequenced material came from memory (CD45RA-) CD4+ T cells from blood. Source of these receptors: a human donor in good health.

The chain recombines TRBV27 with TRBJ1-1; unclear D gene. Trimming shortened V by 3 bases and J by 1 base, and 6 bases separated the two germline ends. Germline-derived CDR1 and CDR2 are MNHEY and SMNVEV (reference sequence). The CDR3 consists of 13 residues. This CDR3 reads CASSFARNTEAFF. CDR3 bases: TGTGCCAGCAGTTTTGCCAGGAACACTGAAGCTTTCTTT.

J is TRBJ1-1 and V is TRBV6-1; D unresolved. CDR1 and CDR2 from the germline V gene are MNHNS and SASEGT. The CDR3 length is 13 residues. The ends were cut back, 6 bases at V and 1 base at J, with 9 bases in the middle. CDR3 coding DNA: TGTGCCAGCAGCTCGGTGGGGAACACTGAAGCTTTCTTT. It codes for CASSSVGNTEAFF.

The chain couples TRBV18 to TRBJ2-4; D call uncertain. Germline values: CDR1 KGHSH, CDR2 LQKENI. The CDR3 extends over 12 amino acids. Trimming removed 2 bases from V and 3 bases from J, with 2 bases in between. The DNA for the CDR3 is TGTGCCAGCTCACCAGGCAAAAACATTCAGTACTTC. As protein: CASSPGKNIQYF.

The genes are TRBV6-1 and TRBJ2-7; the D is unclear. V dropped 6 bases and J dropped 3 bases, with 15 bases sitting between them. Germline loops: CDR1 MNHNS, CDR2 SASEGT. The CDR3 has 14 residues. The chain's CDR3 is CASRFVGTNYEQYF. The CDR3 nucleotides read TGTGCCAGCAGGTTCGTGGGCACGAACTACGAGCAGTACTTC.

The J gene is TRBJ2-1, the V gene TRBV15, with 7 nucleotides matching TRBD2. This CDR3 spans 15 amino acids. Germline CDR1 LNHNV, CDR2 YYDKDF (reference sequence). The V segment lost 6 bases and the J segment 8 bases; nucleotides outside the gene matches: 13. CDR3: CATRREGALIYEQFF. DNA for the CDR3: TGTGCCACCAGAAGGGAGGGCGCCCTAATATATGAGCAGTTCTTC.

Concerning this clone: Different DNA sequences within this sample yield the same CDR3. The gene calls are TRBV7-2 and TRBJ1-5, with a possible D match to TRBD1 (5 bases). The V gene's germline CDR1 is SGHTA and CDR2 FQGNSA. CDR3 size: 15 residues. V was trimmed by 1 base and J by 2 bases, leaving 9 bases between them. CDR3 residues: CASSLDSGGNQPQHF. CDR3 coding DNA: TGTGCCAGCAGCTTAGACTCGGGGGGCAATCAGCCCCAGCATTTT.

Points on this clone: At one end, the junction sequence differs from germline, possibly due to a read error. The chain is built from TRBV28 and TRBJ2-7, with D possibly TRBD1 on 6 matching bases. Looked up from germline, CDR1 is MDHEN and CDR2 is SYDVKM. The CDR3 consists of 14 residues. The CDR3 DNA sequence: TGTGCCAGCAAGACGTCCAGGGGATCCTCCGAGCAGTACTTC. Protein sequence: CASKTSRGSSEQYF.

The CDR3 DNA follows: TGTGCCAGCAGCGTAGGCGGGACTGGCACCGGGGAGCTGTTTTTT. It encodes CASSVGGTGTGELFF. The V gene is TRBV9, the J gene TRBJ2-2, with D possibly being TRBD2 (6 bases). CDR1 is SGDLS, CDR2 YYNGEE, per germline. V was pared by 0 bases and J by 4 bases, with 10 bases between. The CDR3 consists of 15 residues.

J is TRBJ2-5 and V is TRBV10-3; 8 bases are a match to TRBD2. The germline V gene encodes CDR1 ENHRY and CDR2 SYGVKD. CDR3 length: 13 residues. V lost 7 bases to trimming and J lost 3 bases; unmatched junction nucleotides: 4. This CDR3 is CAINSGDKETQYF. The DNA of the CDR3 is TGTGCCATCAATAGCGGGGACAAAGAGACCCAGTACTTC.

This chain connects TRBV12-5 to TRBJ1-1; D might be TRBD1 (6 bases). This CDR3 contains 15 residues. Germline CDR1 is LGHNT and CDR2 is FRNRAP. V gave up 5 bases and J gave up 0 bases, with 13 bases separating them. Here the CDR3 reads CASGAGTPMNTEAFF. The CDR3 nucleotides are TGTGCTAGTGGTGCCGGGACACCTATGAACACTGAAGCTTTCTTT.

The genes are TRBV7-8 and TRBJ2-2; 10 bases align to TRBD1. Germline V gene lookup returns CDR1 SGHVS and CDR2 FQNEAQ. CDR3 length: 15 amino acids. Unmatched junction bases numbered 4, after V lost 6 bases and J lost 3 bases. CDR3 sequence reads: CASRPGQGDTGELFF. Written as DNA, the CDR3 is TGTGCCAGCAGGCCAGGACAGGGGGACACCGGGGAGCTGTTTTTT.

This clone was seen only a few times. This chain links TRBV6-1 with TRBJ1-3; D might be TRBD1 (5 bases). Looked up from germline, CDR1 is MNHNS and CDR2 is SASEGT. The CDR3 runs 13 residues. Trimming took off 6 bases at V and 2 bases at J, with 8 bases between the two ends. CDR3 bases: TGTGCCAGCAGCGCAGGGACTGGAAACACCATATATTTT. Protein product: CASSAGTGNTIYF.

This clone occurred once. The V call is TRBV6-1, the J call TRBJ2-2; D is unclear. CDR1 is MNHNS and CDR2 is SASEGT in the germline V gene. The germline V and J ends were trimmed by 5 bases and 1 base, with 11 bases remaining between them. This CDR3 contains 15 residues. CDR3 nucleotides: TGTGCCAGCAGTTTTCGGCCCGTGAACACCGGGGAGCTGTTTTTT. This translates into CASSFRPVNTGELFF.

The chain couples TRBV28 to TRBJ2-7; 8 positions agree with TRBD1. J gave up 9 bases and V 9 bases, and 22 bases lay outside the gene matches. The CDR3 extends over 16 amino acids. The germline V gene has CDR1 MDHEN and CDR2 SYDVKM. CDR3: CASELGTGEGLGWQYF. CDR3 bases: TGTGCCAGTGAACTCGGGACAGGCGAGGGGCTAGGTTGGCAGTACTTC.

The V and J genes are TRBV7-6 and TRBJ2-1; D remains unclear. The V and J ends lost 1 base and 4 bases respectively, with 5 bases between them. The CDR3 has 13 amino acids. Germline V gene lookup returns CDR1 SGHVS and CDR2 FNYEAQ. The CDR3 spells CASSLESYNEQFF. As DNA, the CDR3 is TGTGCCAGCAGCTTAGAAAGTTACAATGAGCAGTTCTTC. Full variable domain (remainder filled in from reference TRBV7-6 and TRBJ2-1): GAGVSQSPRYKVTKRGQDVALRCDPISGHVSLYWYRQALGQGPEFLTYFNYEAQQDKSGLPNDRFSAERPEGSISTLTIQRTEQRDSAMYRCASSLESYNEQFFGPGTRLTVL.

The chain employs TRBV7-9 and TRBJ1-5; D is undetermined. V shed 5 bases and J shed 0 bases, with 5 bases lying between them. Germline assignment: CDR1 SEHNR and CDR2 FQNEAQ (reference sequence). This CDR3 contains 13 residues. Written as DNA, the CDR3 is TGTGCCAGCAGCCGCGATAGCAATCAGCCCCAGCATTTT. It specifies CASSRDSNQPQHF.

J is TRBJ1-1 and V is TRBV6-5, with 8 bases fitting TRBD1. The CDR3 is 16 residues long. Germline V CDR1 and CDR2: MNHEY, SVGAGI. The ends lost 1 base at V and 1 base at J; junction bases unmatched: 5. This chain's CDR3 is CASSYWTGKGNTEAFF. In DNA form, the CDR3 reads TGTGCCAGCAGTTACTGGACAGGGAAGGGGAACACTGAAGCTTTCTTT.

The chain joins TRBV5-1 to TRBJ2-5; D unresolved. From germline, CDR1 is SGHRS and CDR2 YFSETQ. Trimming cost V 4 bases and J 5 bases, with 12 bases left between them. The CDR3 totals 13 residues. The CDR3 DNA is TGCGCCAGCAGCCCAATAGTAGGGGAGACCCAGTACTTC. Translated, it gives CASSPIVGETQYF.

This chain uses TRBV5-5 with TRBJ1-5, with D unclear. Germline V CDR1 and CDR2: SGHKS, YYEKEE (reference sequence). CDR3 size: 15 residues. The V and J ends lost 2 bases and 2 bases respectively, with 11 bases between them. The CDR3, as DNA: TGTGCCAGCAGCTTCGGAGCCAATCGCAATCAGCCCCAGCATTTT. Its protein product is CASSFGANRNQPQHF.

The rearrangement uses TRBV4-1 and TRBJ2-5, with 8 positions matching TRBD2. Losses at the gene ends were 0 bases for V and 5 bases for J; bases not matched to a gene: 5. Germline lookup yields CDR1 MGHRA and CDR2 YSYEKL. The length of the CDR3 is 15 residues. The CDR3 sequence: CASSQDVAGRETQYF. The CDR3 coding sequence is TGCGCCAGCAGCCAAGATGTAGCGGGGAGGGAGACCCAGTACTTC.

The V call is TRBV6-1, the J call TRBJ1-5, with D perhaps TRBD1 (6 bases). V lost 2 bases, J lost 7 bases, and 15 bases lay in between. The CDR3 consists of 15 residues. Germline loops: CDR1 MNHNS, CDR2 SASEGT. CDR3 residues: CASSERWGPPQPQHF. Here the CDR3 DNA reads TGTGCCAGCAGTGAAAGGTGGGGGCCTCCGCAGCCCCAGCATTTT.

The chain carries TRBV27 and TRBJ2-3, with D possibly matching TRBD2 (6 bases). Germline CDR1 and CDR2: MNHEY and SMNVEV (reference sequence). V lost 4 bases and J lost 2, with 10 bases in between. The CDR3 has 14 residues. CDR3: CASSSRTNTDTQYF. CDR3 in DNA: TGTGCCAGCAGTTCCCGGACTAACACAGATACGCAGTATTTT.

The chain links TRBV6-6 to TRBJ1-1, with D perhaps matching TRBD1 (5 bases). This CDR3 contains 15 residues. The germline gives CDR1 MNHNY, CDR2 SVGAGI (reference sequence). The V end lost 0 bases, the J end lost 7 bases, and 15 bases lay between the germline ends. CDR3 sequence (DNA): TGTGCCAGCAGTTACTCGATAACGGGGGGGAATGAAGCTTTCTTT. It translates to CASSYSITGGNEAFF.

A few counts support this clone. CDR3 nucleotide sequence: TGTGCCAGTAGGTCCTCGGACAAACCAAATGGGGGCTACACCTTC. It yields the protein CASRSSDKPNGGYTF. The chain combines TRBV19 with TRBJ1-2, with TRBD1 as a possible D gene (5 bases). Germline-derived CDR1 and CDR2 are LNHDA and SQIVND (reference sequence). The CDR3 covers 15 residues. V lost 6 bases, J lost 8 bases, and 22 bases lay in between.

The chain uses TRBV6-6 and TRBJ1-1, with D unclear. This CDR3 spans 12 amino acids. The V gene's germline CDR1 is MNHNY and CDR2 SVGAGI (reference sequence). V dropped 5 bases and J dropped 11 bases, with 15 bases sitting between them. The CDR3, as DNA: TGTGCCAGCAGTACCCCAGGAGGCGAGGCTTTCTTT. It codes for CASSTPGGEAFF.